This paragraph covers one T cell receptor (beta chain) sequence. Its antigen remains unknown. A junction boundary mismatches the germline segment, possibly from a read error. Study-wide points: The larger-cohort validation was restricted to a single TCR beta V-J rearrangement rather than whole repertoires. Tumor memory CD4+ T cell TCR gene usage clustered with blood and lymph node memory CD4+ cells and lymph node naive CD4+ cells.

Constant-region reverse primers amplified full-length variable regions, followed by semi-nested Nested Universal Primer A PCR. TCRdb analysed the 5' RACE reads with MiXCR anew, one entry per CDR3 protein. The sample gives tens of thousands of distinct CDR3 sequences, roughly 30% of which show up once; roughly 2% is in the top ten. Purified naive CD4+ T cells were depleted of CD25+ Tregs. The receptor's source is a female donor with breast cancer. Sequenced sample: naive CD4+ T cells sorted from blood. Noted subset: naive CD4+ T cells, CD4+CD45RA+CD25-.

The CDR3 DNA follows: TGTACCACCAAAATGAATCCAGAGCATGAAAAACTGTTTTTT. Protein product: CTTKMNPEHEKLFF. The chain joins TRBV15 to TRBJ1-4; D call uncertain. This CDR3 has 14 residues. CDR1 and CDR2 from the germline V gene are LNHNV and YYDKDF (reference sequence).